These 11 T cell receptor beta chains were all obtained from the same sample, sequenced in a study of cytomegalovirus exposure and HLA in healthy donors. The PCR ran on 60 Vbeta and 13 Jbeta primers. Libraries were prepared by immunoSEQ multiplex PCR; TCRdb keeps only in-frame clonotypes and omits some of them. The top ten clones hold around 54% of a sample with 50,000 to 65,000 clones, over 70% of them seen once. Sequencing was performed on PBMCs. The receptors were sampled from a man aged 50 to 60 in good health and CMV-seropositive.

V is TRBV15 and J is TRBJ2-5; 11 positions match TRBD2. Trimming cost V 2 bases and J 1 base; bases outside gene matches: 9. The germline CDR1 and CDR2 sequences are LNHNV and YYDKDF (reference sequence). The CDR3 runs to 18 residues. The CDR3 region has the DNA TGTGCCACCAGCAGAATGTCCGGGACTAGCGGATCCCAAGAGACCCAGTACTTC. Amino acids: CATSRMSGTSGSQETQYF.

V and J are TRBV6-5 and TRBJ2-1; TRBD2 matches at 14 bases. The CDR3 is made up of 14 amino acids. The ends lost 4 bases at V and 9 bases at J; junction bases unmatched: 2. The germline CDR1 and CDR2 sequences are MNHEY and SVGAGI. The CDR3 protein is CASSLTSGRVEQFF. The CDR3 nucleotides read TGTGCCAGCAGTTTGACTAGCGGGAGGGTTGAGCAGTTCTTC.

This chain connects TRBV18 to TRBJ2-1, with a possible D match to TRBD2 (6 bases). This CDR3 is built from 13 residues. Germline-derived CDR1 and CDR2 are KGHSH and LQKENI. Deletions cut 5 bases from V and 7 bases from J, with 12 bases between. The DNA of the CDR3 is TGTGCCAGCTCAGCCCCCGGGGGTAATGAGCAGTTCTTC. Translation: CASSAPGGNEQFF.

The V gene is TRBV13, the J gene TRBJ2-7; D possibly uses TRBD1 or TRBD2 (5 bases each). The germline V and J ends were trimmed by 5 bases and 6 bases, with 14 bases remaining between them. The CDR3 runs to 13 residues. The germline V gene has CDR1 PRHDT and CDR2 FYEKMQ (reference sequence). This chain's CDR3 is CASSLAPRVEQYF. The DNA of the CDR3 is TGTGCCAGCAGCCTAGCCCCCAGGGTCGAGCAGTACTTC.

V gene TRBV16 combines with J gene TRBJ2-3; D is undetermined. Germline-derived CDR1 and CDR2 are KGHSY and FQNENV. The CDR3 spans 15 residues. V was trimmed by 2 bases and J by 2 bases, leaving 11 bases between them. The DNA of the CDR3 is TGTGCCAGCAGCCAAAACAGAATTACCACAGATACGCAGTATTTT. This sequence encodes CASSQNRITTDTQYF.

This clone was detected a few times. The CDR3 DNA is TGTGCCAGCAGCTTAAGGGCCGGGGTCTACGAGCAGTACTTC. It specifies CASSLRAGVYEQYF. The chain couples TRBV7-2 to TRBJ2-7; tentative D call: TRBD2 (5 bases). Germline CDR1 and CDR2: SGHTA and FQGNSA. V was clipped by 2 bases and J by 3 bases, with 11 bases between them. CDR3 length: 14 amino acids.

The chain joins TRBV15 to TRBJ2-4, with D perhaps TRBD2 (6 bases). This CDR3 comprises 15 residues. Germline values: CDR1 LNHNV, CDR2 YYDKDF (reference sequence). Between the trimmed V and J ends, which lost 0 bases and 6 bases, there was a span of 12 bases. The CDR3 spells CATSRDPSVVNIQYF. CDR3 nucleotides: TGTGCCACCAGCAGAGATCCTAGCGTTGTAAACATTCAGTACTTC.

The chain couples TRBV19 to TRBJ2-1, with 11 bases aligning to TRBD2. Germline V gene lookup returns CDR1 LNHDA and CDR2 SQIVND (reference sequence). V lost 3 bases to trimming and J lost 0 bases; unmatched junction nucleotides: 4. The CDR3 extends over 17 amino acids. CDR3 in amino acids: CASSITSGGFSYNEQFF. The CDR3 coding sequence is TGTGCCAGTAGTATTACTAGCGGGGGCTTCTCCTACAATGAGCAGTTCTTC.

The chain carries TRBV9 and TRBJ2-3, with 8 bases fitting TRBD2. CDR3 length: 16 amino acids. Germline V gene sequence: CDR1 SGDLS, CDR2 YYNGEE. With V trimmed by 0 bases and J by 4 bases, 7 bases remained unmatched. CDR3 amino acids: CASSVAGAGGSDTQYF. The CDR3, as DNA: TGTGCCAGCAGCGTAGCTGGTGCGGGAGGATCAGATACGCAGTATTTT.

The chain employs TRBV30 and TRBJ1-5, with 11 bases fitting TRBD1. The CDR3 totals 15 residues. V shed 4 bases and J 5 bases; nucleotides not matched to a gene: 7. CDR1 and CDR2 from the germline V gene are GTSNPN and SVGIG (reference sequence). The CDR3 region has the DNA TGTGCCTGGACCCGGGACAGGGGGTCGGATCAGCCCCAGCATTTT. This sequence encodes CAWTRDRGSDQPQHF. The variable domain in full, completed from reference TRBV30 and TRBJ1-5, reads SQTIHQWPATLVQPVGSPLSLECTVEGTSNPNLYWYRQAAGRGLQLLFYSVGIGQISSEVPQNLSASRPQDRQFILSSKKLLLSDSGFYLCAWTRDRGSDQPQHFGDGTRLSIL.

The CDR3 DNA sequence: TGCAGCGTTGCGCTCAGGGGGGATCAGCCCCAGCATTTT. This translates into CSVALRGDQPQHF. The chain combines TRBV29-1 with TRBJ1-5, with 7 bases identical to TRBD1. V gave up 4 bases and J gave up 5 bases; unmatched junction bases: 5. Germline CDR1 is SQVTM and CDR2 is ANQGSEA. This CDR3 spans 13 amino acids.